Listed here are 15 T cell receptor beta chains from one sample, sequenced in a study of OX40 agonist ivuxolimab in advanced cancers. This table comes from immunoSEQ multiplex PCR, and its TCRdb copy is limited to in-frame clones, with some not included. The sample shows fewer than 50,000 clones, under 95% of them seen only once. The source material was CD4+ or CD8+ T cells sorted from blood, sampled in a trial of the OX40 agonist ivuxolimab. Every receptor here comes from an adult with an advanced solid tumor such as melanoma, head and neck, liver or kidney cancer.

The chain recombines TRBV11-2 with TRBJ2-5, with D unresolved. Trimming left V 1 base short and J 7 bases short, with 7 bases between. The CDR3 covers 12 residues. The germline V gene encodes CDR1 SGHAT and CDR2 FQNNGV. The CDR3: CASSLGQWTQYF. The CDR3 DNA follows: TGTGCCAGCAGCTTAGGGCAGTGGACCCAGTACTTC.

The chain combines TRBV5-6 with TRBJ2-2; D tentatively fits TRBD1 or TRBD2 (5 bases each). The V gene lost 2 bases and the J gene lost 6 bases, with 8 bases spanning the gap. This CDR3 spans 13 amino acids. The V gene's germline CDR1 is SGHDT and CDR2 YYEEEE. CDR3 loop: CASSFGAAGELFF. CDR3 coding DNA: TGTGCCAGCAGCTTCGGGGCGGCCGGGGAGCTGTTTTTT.

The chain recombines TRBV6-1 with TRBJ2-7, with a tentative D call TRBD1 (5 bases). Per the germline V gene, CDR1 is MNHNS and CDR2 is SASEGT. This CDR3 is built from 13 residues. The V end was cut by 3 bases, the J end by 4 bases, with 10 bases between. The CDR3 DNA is TGTGCCAGCAGTGACCGACAGTTGTACGAGCAGTACTTC. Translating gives CASSDRQLYEQYF.

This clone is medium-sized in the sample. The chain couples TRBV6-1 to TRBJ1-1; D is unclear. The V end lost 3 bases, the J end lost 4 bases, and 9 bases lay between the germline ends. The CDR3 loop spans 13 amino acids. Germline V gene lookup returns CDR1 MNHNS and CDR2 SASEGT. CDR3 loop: CASSDLEVTEAFF. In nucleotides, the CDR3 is TGTGCCAGCAGTGACCTGGAGGTCACTGAAGCTTTCTTT.

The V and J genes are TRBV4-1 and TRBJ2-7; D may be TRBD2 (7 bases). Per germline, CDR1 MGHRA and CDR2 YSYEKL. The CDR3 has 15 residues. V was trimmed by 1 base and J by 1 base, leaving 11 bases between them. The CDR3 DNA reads TGCGCCAGCAGCCAAGGACGGGGGGCGTCCTACGAGCAGTACTTC. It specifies CASSQGRGASYEQYF.

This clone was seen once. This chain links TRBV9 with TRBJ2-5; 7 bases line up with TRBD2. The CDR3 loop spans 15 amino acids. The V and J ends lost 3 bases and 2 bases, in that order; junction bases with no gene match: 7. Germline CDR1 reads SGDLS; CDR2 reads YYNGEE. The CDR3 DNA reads TGTGCCAGCAGCGGCCCTGGGGGGGGGCAAGAGACCCAGTACTTC. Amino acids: CASSGPGGGQETQYF. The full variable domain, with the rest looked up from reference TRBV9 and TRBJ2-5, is DSGVTQTPKHLITATGQRVTLRCSPRSGDLSVYWYQQSLDQGLQFLIQYYNGEERAKGNILERFSAQQFPDLHSELNLSSLELGDSALYFCASSGPGGGQETQYFGPGTRLLVL.

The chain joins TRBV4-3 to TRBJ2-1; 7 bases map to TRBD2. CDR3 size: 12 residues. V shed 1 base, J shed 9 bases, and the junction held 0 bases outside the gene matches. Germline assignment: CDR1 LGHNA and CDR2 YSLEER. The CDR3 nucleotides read TGCGCCAGCAGCCAAGCGGGGGGTGAGCAGTTCTTC. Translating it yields CASSQAGGEQFF.

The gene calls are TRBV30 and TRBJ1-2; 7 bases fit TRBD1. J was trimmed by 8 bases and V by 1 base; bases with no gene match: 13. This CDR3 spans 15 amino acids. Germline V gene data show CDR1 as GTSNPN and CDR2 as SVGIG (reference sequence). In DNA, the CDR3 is TGTGCCTGGAGTGCCGGGACGGGACAGATCGGGGGCTACACCTTC. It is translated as CAWSAGTGQIGGYTF.

The DNA for the CDR3 is TGTGCTAGTGGGAGGGACAGCCTCACCGGGGAGCTGTTTTTT. Translating gives CASGRDSLTGELFF. The rearrangement links TRBV12-5 to TRBJ2-2; TRBD1 matches at 7 bases. Per the germline V gene, CDR1 is LGHNT and CDR2 is FRNRAP. The CDR3 extends over 14 amino acids. Germline trimming cut 6 bases from V and 4 bases from J; bases unmatched to any gene: 5.

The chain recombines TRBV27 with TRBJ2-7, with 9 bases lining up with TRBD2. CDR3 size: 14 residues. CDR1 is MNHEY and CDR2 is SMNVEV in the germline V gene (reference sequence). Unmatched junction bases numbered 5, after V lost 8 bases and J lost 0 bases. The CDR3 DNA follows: TGTGCCAGCGGCCTTAGCGGGAGCTCCTACGAGCAGTACTTC. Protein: CASGLSGSSYEQYF.

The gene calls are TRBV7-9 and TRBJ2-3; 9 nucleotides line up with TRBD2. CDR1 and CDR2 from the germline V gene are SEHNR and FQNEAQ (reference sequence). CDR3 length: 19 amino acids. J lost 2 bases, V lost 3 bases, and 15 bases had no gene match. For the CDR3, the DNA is TGTGCCAGCAGCTTCCCACAGCTCGGGGTAGCGGGAGTCACAGATACGCAGTATTTT. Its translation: CASSFPQLGVAGVTDTQYF.

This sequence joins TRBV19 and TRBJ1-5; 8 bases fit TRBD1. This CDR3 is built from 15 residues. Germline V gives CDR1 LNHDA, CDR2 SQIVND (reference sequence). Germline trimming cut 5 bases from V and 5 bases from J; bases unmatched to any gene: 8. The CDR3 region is CASSLVAGGHQPQHF. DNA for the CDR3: TGTGCCAGTAGTCTCGTTGCAGGGGGCCATCAGCCCCAGCATTTT.

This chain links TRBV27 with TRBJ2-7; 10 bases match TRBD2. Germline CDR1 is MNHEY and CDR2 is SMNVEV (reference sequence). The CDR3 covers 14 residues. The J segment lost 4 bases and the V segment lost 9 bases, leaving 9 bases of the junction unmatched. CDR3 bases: TGTGCCAGGGTCCAGCGGGAGGGTCCTTACGAGCAGTACTTC. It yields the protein CARVQREGPYEQYF.

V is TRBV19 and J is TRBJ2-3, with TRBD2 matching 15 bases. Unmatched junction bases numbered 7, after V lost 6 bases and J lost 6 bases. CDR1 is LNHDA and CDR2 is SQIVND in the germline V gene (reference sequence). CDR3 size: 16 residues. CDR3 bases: TGTGCCAGTAGCCCCCTAGGACTAGCGGGAGGGGATACGCAGTATTTT. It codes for CASSPLGLAGGDTQYF.

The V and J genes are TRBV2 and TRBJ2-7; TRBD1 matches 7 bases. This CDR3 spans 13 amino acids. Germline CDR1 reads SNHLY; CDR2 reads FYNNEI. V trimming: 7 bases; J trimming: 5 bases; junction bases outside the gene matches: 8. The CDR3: CASKSGQVNEQYF. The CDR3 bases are TGTGCCAGCAAATCCGGACAGGTCAACGAGCAGTACTTC.